This paragraph covers one TCR beta chain sequence. The V segment lost 4 bases and the J segment 2 bases; nucleotides outside the gene matches: 8. The CDR3 consists of 16 residues. Germline CDR1 reads MNHNS; CDR2 reads SASEGT. This specimen comes from a study of blood T cell repertoires in COVID-19. For the study at large: Samples representing acute and convalescent COVID-19 were sourced from the United States, Italy and Spain. T cells, B-cell-depleted T cells, or PBMCs supplied cDNA or gDNA.

How the authors handled the data: Estimated nucleated cell counts came from reference gene primer amplification. Assay used: immunoSEQ multiplex PCR; TCRdb lists only in-frame clones, some missing. V and J calls and clone size are given by that table; D and trimming were obtained from the DNA. The sample holds tens of thousands of clones, 86% seen once. What was sequenced was peripheral blood. The receptor was derived from a man at least 80 years old with acute or convalescent COVID-19. This chain joins TRBV6-1 and TRBJ1-2; 9 bases line up with TRBD1. CDR3 loop: CASSVSRDRANYGYTF. As DNA, the CDR3 is TGTGCCAGCAGTGTTAGCCGGGACAGGGCCAACTATGGCTACACCTTC.